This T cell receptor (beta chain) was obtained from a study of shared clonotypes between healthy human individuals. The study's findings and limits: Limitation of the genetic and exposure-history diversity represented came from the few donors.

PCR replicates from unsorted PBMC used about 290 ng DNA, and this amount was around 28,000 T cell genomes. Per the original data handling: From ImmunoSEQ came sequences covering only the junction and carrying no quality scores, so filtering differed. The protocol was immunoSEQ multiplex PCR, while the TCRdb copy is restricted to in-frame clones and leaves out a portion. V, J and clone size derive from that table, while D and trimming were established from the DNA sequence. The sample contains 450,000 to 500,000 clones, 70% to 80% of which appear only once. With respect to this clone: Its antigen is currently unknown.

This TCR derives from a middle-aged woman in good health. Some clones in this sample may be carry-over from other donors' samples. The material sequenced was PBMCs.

The CDR3 nucleotides read TGTGCCAGTAGTGAGGACAGGGGGGGAACCTACGAGCAGTACTTC. Translation gives CASSEDRGGTYEQYF. The rearrangement links TRBV19 to TRBJ2-7; TRBD1 matches at 10 bases. V shed 5 bases and J 2 bases; nucleotides not matched to a gene: 6. This CDR3 spans 15 amino acids. The germline gives CDR1 LNHDA, CDR2 SQIVND (reference sequence).